This entry is about one T cell receptor (beta chain). Measured with immunoSEQ multiplex PCR; TCRdb has only the in-frame clones, and not every one. The sample carries hundreds of thousands of clones, 80% to 90% recorded once. The sample belongs to a study of blood T cell repertoires in COVID-19. On the study more broadly: Samples representing acute and convalescent COVID-19 were sourced from the United States, Italy and Spain.

Allocation to cohorts depended on clinical history reported by the participants. Germline V lookup: CDR1 LNHDA, CDR2 SQIVND (reference sequence). The length of the CDR3 is 16 residues. V was pared by 4 bases and J by 0 bases, with 7 bases of the junction left unmatched. V is TRBV19 and J is TRBJ1-1; 8 positions match TRBD1. This TCR came from a woman aged 18-30 years who had recovered from COVID-19. The specimen was PBMCs or T cells enriched from blood (not recorded which). CDR3 residues: CASSTQGVSVNTEAFF. In nucleotides, the CDR3 is TGTGCCAGTAGTACACAGGGGGTGTCGGTGAACACTGAAGCTTTCTTT. The full variable domain, its missing parts supplied by reference TRBV19 and TRBJ1-1, is DGGITQSPKYLFRKEGQNVTLSCEQNLNHDAMYWYRQDPGQGLRLIYYSQIVNDFQKGDIAEGYSVSREKKESFPLTVTSAQKNPTAFYLCASSTQGVSVNTEAFFGQGTRLTVV.